The 32 T cell receptor beta chains listed next were all sequenced from one sample in a study of cytomegalovirus exposure and HLA in healthy donors. PCR was performed using 60 Vbeta and 13 Jbeta primers. Data came from immunoSEQ multiplex PCR; TCRdb stores just in-frame clones and leaves some out. The top ten hold roughly 4% of the sample, which has approximately 280,000 clones, more than 80% seen once. Material: PBMCs. The receptors shown here come from a man aged 35-49 years in good health and CMV-seropositive.

This chain links TRBV4-1 with TRBJ2-7, with TRBD1 matching 10 bases. Germline CDR1 is MGHRA and CDR2 is YSYEKL. The CDR3 is made up of 15 amino acids. Trimming at V came to 3 bases and at J to 3 bases, leaving 5 bases not matched to a gene. CDR3 sequence (DNA): TGCGCCAGCAGCCAGGCCGGACAGGGGGACTACGAGCAGTACTTC. Amino acid sequence: CASSQAGQGDYEQYF.

Comment on this clone: At one end, the junction sequence differs from germline, possibly due to a read error. The CDR3 protein is CASSLTGSNEQFF. The CDR3 DNA is TGTGCTAGCAGCTTGACAGGGAGCAATGAGCAGTTCTTC. The gene calls are TRBV7-7 and TRBJ2-1, with TRBD1 identical over 7 bases. This CDR3 is built from 13 residues. Germline V gene lookup returns CDR1 SSHAT and CDR2 FNYEAQ (reference sequence).

The J gene is TRBJ2-7, the V gene TRBV6-5, with a tentative D call TRBD2 (6 bases). In germline, CDR1 is MNHEY, CDR2 SVGAGI. V was trimmed by 5 bases and J by 3 bases, leaving 14 bases between them. The CDR3 totals 14 residues. CDR3 sequence (DNA): TGTGCCAGCAGTCCATGGGGGGTACACTACGAGCAGTACTTC. This gives the protein CASSPWGVHYEQYF.

This chain joins TRBV1 and TRBJ2-5; the D call of TRBD1 is as the table states it, not checked on the DNA. The J call may not be correct, given that the DNA end is closer to TRBJ2-7. TRBV1 constitutes a pseudogene. The CDR3 is 13 residues long. CDR3 in DNA: TGCACCAGCAGCCAGGGGACAGCCTACGAGCAGTACTTC. This encodes CTSSQGTAYEQYF.

This chain joins TRBV28 and TRBJ1-2, with D hard to call. V was shortened by 4 bases and J by 3 bases, with 15 bases between the two germline ends. This CDR3 contains 15 residues. In germline, CDR1 is MDHEN, CDR2 SYDVKM. The DNA for the CDR3 is TGTGCCAGCAGTTCCCCAGTTGCGGGCCACTATGGCTACACCTTC. It translates to CASSSPVAGHYGYTF.

This clone came up a few times. V gene TRBV19 combines with J gene TRBJ1-5, with a weak D call TRBD1 (6 bases). Looked up from germline, CDR1 is LNHDA and CDR2 is SQIVND (reference sequence). V lost 4 bases and J 4 bases, leaving 17 bases between the germline ends. The CDR3 runs to 16 residues. Written as DNA, the CDR3 is TGTGCCAGTAGTAGCCTCCTCAGGGGCACGAATCAGCCCCAGCATTTT. Translated, it gives CASSSLLRGTNQPQHF.

This clone was seen a few times. This chain connects TRBV27 to TRBJ2-1; possible D gene TRBD2, 6 bases. The germline CDR1 and CDR2 sequences are MNHEY and SMNVEV (reference sequence). This CDR3 region has 17 residues. The ends were cut back, 5 bases at V and 0 bases at J, with 17 bases in the middle. CDR3 sequence (DNA): TGTGCCAGCAGTCCATGGCGGGGCCAGAGCTCCTACAATGAGCAGTTCTTC. This sequence encodes CASSPWRGQSSYNEQFF.

The chain carries TRBV30 and TRBJ2-7; TRBD2 is a possible D gene (5 bases). Germline CDR1 is GTSNPN and CDR2 is SVGIG (reference sequence). V lost 0 bases and J lost 6, with 15 bases in between. CDR3 length: 14 amino acids. The CDR3 DNA is TGTGCCTGGAGTGTACAATCTCTAGCTCTCGAGCAGTACTTC. It encodes CAWSVQSLALEQYF.

The V call is TRBV7-2, the J call TRBJ2-3; 7 bases line up with TRBD1. After removal of 2 bases from V and 2 bases from J, the junction contained 4 bases not matched to a gene. This CDR3 region has 15 residues. Per the germline V gene, CDR1 is SGHTA and CDR2 is FQGNSA. The DNA of the CDR3 is TGTGCCAGCAGCTTACGTGGGACAGTCACAGATACGCAGTATTTT. Translating it yields CASSLRGTVTDTQYF.

The rearrangement uses TRBV7-2 and TRBJ2-3; 13 bases are a match to TRBD2. There are 16 residues in the CDR3. V shed 4 bases, J shed 3 bases, and the junction held 4 bases outside the gene matches. Germline V CDR1 and CDR2: SGHTA, FQGNSA. The CDR3 region has the DNA TGTGCCAGCAGCTCCCCGACTAGCGGGAGGACAGATACGCAGTATTTT. The encoded protein is CASSSPTSGRTDTQYF. The complete variable domain, with remaining parts taken from reference TRBV7-2 and TRBJ2-3, reads GAGVSQSPSNKVTEKGKDVELRCDPISGHTALYWYRQSLGQGLEFLIYFQGNSAPDKSGLPSDRFSAERTGGSVSTLTIQRTQQEDSAVYLCASSSPTSGRTDTQYFGPGTRLTVL.

This chain uses TRBV7-2 with TRBJ1-1; 9 bases fit TRBD1. From germline, CDR1 is SGHTA and CDR2 FQGNSA. Germline trimming cut 2 bases from V and 0 bases from J; bases unmatched to any gene: 4. This CDR3 has 16 residues. The CDR3 region is CASSLRDRDMNTEAFF. The CDR3 DNA reads as TGTGCCAGCAGCTTAAGGGACAGGGATATGAACACTGAAGCTTTCTTT.

A single count supports this clone. The chain recombines TRBV7-2 with TRBJ2-7; 8 bases map to TRBD1. The CDR3 contains 13 residues. Germline V CDR1 and CDR2: SGHTA, FQGNSA. Losses at the gene ends were 9 bases for V and 0 bases for J; bases not matched to a gene: 4. The CDR3 DNA is TGTGCCAGTGGACAGGGTGCCTCCTACGAGCAGTACTTC. Amino acid sequence: CASGQGASYEQYF.

This chain connects TRBV6-5 to TRBJ2-1, with 7 positions matching TRBD1. V was pared by 4 bases and J by 8 bases, with 11 bases of the junction left unmatched. The V gene's germline CDR1 is MNHEY and CDR2 SVGAGI. The CDR3 covers 15 residues. The CDR3 is CASSSRTGGFDEQFF. The CDR3 DNA is TGTGCCAGCAGTTCAAGGACAGGAGGTTTCGATGAGCAGTTCTTC.

The V gene is TRBV30, the J gene TRBJ1-4; TRBD1 matches 10 bases. V trimming: 3 bases; J trimming: 8 bases; junction bases outside the gene matches: 3. CDR3 length: 13 amino acids. Germline V gives CDR1 GTSNPN, CDR2 SVGIG (reference sequence). CDR3 DNA sequence: TGTGCCTGGAGGGGACAGGGGAACGAAAAACTGTTTTTT. This sequence encodes CAWRGQGNEKLFF.

This clone was counted a single time. The chain is built from TRBV7-6 and TRBJ2-7, with TRBD1 identical over 7 bases. Trimming at V came to 3 bases and at J to 3 bases, leaving 5 bases not matched to a gene. From germline, CDR1 is SGHVS and CDR2 FNYEAQ. CDR3 length: 14 amino acids. CDR3 DNA: TGTGCCAGCAGCTTGGCCCACAGGGGCTACGAGCAGTACTTC. It is translated as CASSLAHRGYEQYF. The entire variable domain, with the rest obtained from reference TRBV7-6 and TRBJ2-7, is as follows: GAGVSQSPRYKVTKRGQDVALRCDPISGHVSLYWYRQALGQGPEFLTYFNYEAQQDKSGLPNDRFSAERPEGSISTLTIQRTEQRDSAMYRCASSLAHRGYEQYFGPGTRLTVT.

The J gene is TRBJ2-5, the V gene TRBV5-8; 11 bases fit TRBD2. This CDR3 is 15 amino acids long. Germline-derived CDR1 and CDR2 are SGHTS and YDEGEE. V gave up 5 bases and J gave up 5 bases; unmatched junction bases: 8. This CDR3 is CASRVAGGPWETQYF. The CDR3 region has the DNA TGTGCCAGCAGAGTAGCGGGAGGGCCTTGGGAGACCCAGTACTTC.

The chain couples TRBV4-2 to TRBJ1-4; 9 nucleotides line up with TRBD1. The CDR3 sequence is 14 residues long. The junction had 8 bases not matched to a gene; V was cut back by 7 bases and J by 8 bases. Germline CDR1 LGHNA, CDR2 YNFKEQ. CDR3 sequence: CASTTGGNEEKLFF. CDR3 in DNA: TGTGCCAGCACCACAGGGGGCAACGAAGAAAAACTGTTTTTT.

The chain recombines TRBV28 with TRBJ2-7; the match to TRBD1 covers 7 bases. The length of the CDR3 is 14 residues. Unmatched junction bases numbered 8, after V lost 5 bases and J lost 4 bases. Germline V gene sequence: CDR1 MDHEN, CDR2 SYDVKM. CDR3 sequence: CASSQGDSIYEQYF. CDR3 DNA sequence: TGTGCCAGCAGTCAGGGGGACAGTATTTACGAGCAGTACTTC.

The V call is TRBV28, the J call TRBJ1-2; 7 bases align to TRBD1. The length of the CDR3 is 12 residues. V gave up 2 bases and J gave up 6 bases; unmatched junction bases: 0. In germline, CDR1 is MDHEN, CDR2 SYDVKM. The CDR3 reads CASSLTGDGYTF. In DNA form, the CDR3 reads TGTGCCAGCAGTTTAACAGGGGATGGCTACACCTTC.

V usage is TRBV27 and J usage is TRBJ1-1; D is uncertain. The CDR3 sequence is 15 residues long. The V end was cut by 6 bases, the J end by 3 bases, with 17 bases between. The germline V gene has CDR1 MNHEY and CDR2 SMNVEV (reference sequence). The CDR3 here is CASRTGRVGYTEAFF. The CDR3 bases are TGTGCCAGCAGAACCGGGAGGGTCGGGTACACTGAAGCTTTCTTT.

The chain joins TRBV19 to TRBJ2-1; perhaps TRBD1 as D (6 bases). The CDR3 length is 16 residues. Trimming took off 2 bases at V and 0 bases at J, with 11 bases between the two ends. Germline V gives CDR1 LNHDA, CDR2 SQIVND (reference sequence). The CDR3 loop reads CASSIIGQRSYNEQFF. The DNA for the CDR3 is TGTGCCAGTAGTATAATTGGACAGCGCTCCTACAATGAGCAGTTCTTC. The entire variable domain, with the rest obtained from reference TRBV19 and TRBJ2-1, is as follows: DGGITQSPKYLFRKEGQNVTLSCEQNLNHDAMYWYRQDPGQGLRLIYYSQIVNDFQKGDIAEGYSVSREKKESFPLTVTSAQKNPTAFYLCASSIIGQRSYNEQFFGPGTRLTVL.

The V call is TRBV7-2, the J call TRBJ2-1, with D possibly matching TRBD2 (6 bases). Germline CDR1 is SGHTA and CDR2 is FQGNSA. Trimming shortened V by 5 bases and J by 0 bases, and 17 bases separated the two germline ends. The CDR3 is 17 residues long. The CDR3 nucleotides read TGTGCCAGCAGCCGAAGCCCCCCGGACTACTCCTACAATGAGCAGTTCTTC. Translation gives CASSRSPPDYSYNEQFF. The complete variable domain, with remaining parts taken from reference TRBV7-2 and TRBJ2-1, reads GAGVSQSPSNKVTEKGKDVELRCDPISGHTALYWYRQSLGQGLEFLIYFQGNSAPDKSGLPSDRFSAERTGGSVSTLTIQRTQQEDSAVYLCASSRSPPDYSYNEQFFGPGTRLTVL.

The chain has TRBV6-1 and TRBJ2-5; TRBD2 aligns across 14 bases. J lost 6 bases, V lost 4 bases, and 7 bases had no gene match. The CDR3 contains 16 residues. CDR1 is MNHNS, CDR2 SASEGT, per germline. CDR3 sequence: CASSGPGLAGEQTQYF. In nucleotides, the CDR3 is TGTGCCAGCAGTGGACCGGGACTAGCGGGAGAGCAGACCCAGTACTTC.

The chain couples TRBV19 to TRBJ1-1, with a weak D call TRBD1 (5 bases). The V gene lost 2 bases and the J gene lost 3 bases, with 7 bases spanning the gap. Germline CDR1 is LNHDA and CDR2 is SQIVND (reference sequence). The CDR3 runs to 13 residues. The chain's CDR3 is CASSISGYTEAFF. CDR3 DNA sequence: TGTGCCAGTAGTATATCAGGGTACACTGAAGCTTTCTTT.

The chain carries TRBV27 and TRBJ2-7; possibly TRBD2 for D (5 bases). V lost 0 bases, J lost 0 bases, and 9 bases lay in between. Germline V gene lookup returns CDR1 MNHEY and CDR2 SMNVEV (reference sequence). The CDR3 sequence is 15 residues long. The CDR3 bases are TGTGCCAGCAGTTTATCGGACTGGAGCTCCTACGAGCAGTACTTC. Its protein is CASSLSDWSSYEQYF.

The chain recombines TRBV5-1 with TRBJ1-2; tentative D call: TRBD1 (6 bases). Germline V gene data show CDR1 as SGHRS and CDR2 as YFSETQ. V lost 1 base to trimming and J lost 2 bases, with 12 bases between them. The CDR3 is made up of 15 amino acids. The CDR3 coding sequence is TGCGCCAGCAGCTTGCCAGGGGCGTTGAACTATGGCTACACCTTC. Translating it yields CASSLPGALNYGYTF.

In this sample, this clone turned up once. The CDR3 DNA reads as TGTGCCAGCAGTTTAGGTAGCAGCATGAACACTGAAGCTTTCTTT. Protein sequence: CASSLGSSMNTEAFF. The chain combines TRBV27 with TRBJ1-1; D gene uncertain. CDR1 and CDR2 (germline): MNHEY, SMNVEV (reference sequence). This CDR3 contains 15 residues. V was shortened by 2 bases and J by 0 bases, with 10 bases between the two germline ends.

The rearrangement uses TRBV19 and TRBJ1-1; TRBD1 agrees at 9 bases. The V gene's germline CDR1 is LNHDA and CDR2 SQIVND (reference sequence). The CDR3 runs 14 residues. The V and J ends lost 5 bases and 3 bases, in that order; junction bases with no gene match: 4. CDR3 amino acids: CASSLGTGYTEAFF. Here the CDR3 DNA reads TGTGCCAGTAGTCTGGGGACAGGGTACACTGAAGCTTTCTTT. Complete variable domain (other parts from reference TRBV19 and TRBJ1-1): DGGITQSPKYLFRKEGQNVTLSCEQNLNHDAMYWYRQDPGQGLRLIYYSQIVNDFQKGDIAEGYSVSREKKESFPLTVTSAQKNPTAFYLCASSLGTGYTEAFFGQGTRLTVV.

This rearrangement joins TRBV4-1 to TRBJ2-1; D is possibly TRBD2 (7 bases). The CDR3 runs 19 residues. The germline V gene has CDR1 MGHRA and CDR2 YSYEKL. V lost 2 bases, J lost 2 bases, and 22 bases lay in between. Written as DNA, the CDR3 is TGCGCCAGCAGCCAACCCCTCCAGGGGAGCGGGACCGCCTACAATGAGCAGTTCTTC. Translated: CASSQPLQGSGTAYNEQFF.

The chain joins TRBV4-1 to TRBJ1-2; 9 bases agree with TRBD1. Germline V gene data show CDR1 as MGHRA and CDR2 as YSYEKL. The CDR3 is 15 amino acids. The ends lost 0 bases at V and 2 bases at J; junction bases unmatched: 1. The CDR3 spells CASSQDGTGNYGYTF. CDR3 DNA: TGCGCCAGCAGCCAAGACGGGACAGGGAACTATGGCTACACCTTC.

The table lists this clone with a count of one. The chain employs TRBV15 and TRBJ1-4; TRBD1 matches 10 bases. The CDR3 sequence is 19 residues long. Germline V gives CDR1 LNHNV, CDR2 YYDKDF (reference sequence). Trimming took 0 bases from V and 4 from J; bases not matched to a gene: 11. The CDR3 reads CATSRDRGTGASFNEKLFF. The CDR3 coding sequence is TGTGCCACCAGCAGAGATCGAGGGACAGGGGCGAGCTTTAATGAAAAACTGTTTTTT.

The chain uses TRBV6-5 and TRBJ2-5; perhaps TRBD2 as D (5 bases). The J call may be in error: the DNA end matches TRBJ2-7 better. The CDR3 has 15 residues. Per the germline V gene, CDR1 is MNHEY and CDR2 is SVGAGI. The CDR3 here is CASSYISGRPYEQYF. The CDR3 DNA is TGTGCCAGCAGTTATATTTCTGGGAGACCATACGAGCAGTACTTC.